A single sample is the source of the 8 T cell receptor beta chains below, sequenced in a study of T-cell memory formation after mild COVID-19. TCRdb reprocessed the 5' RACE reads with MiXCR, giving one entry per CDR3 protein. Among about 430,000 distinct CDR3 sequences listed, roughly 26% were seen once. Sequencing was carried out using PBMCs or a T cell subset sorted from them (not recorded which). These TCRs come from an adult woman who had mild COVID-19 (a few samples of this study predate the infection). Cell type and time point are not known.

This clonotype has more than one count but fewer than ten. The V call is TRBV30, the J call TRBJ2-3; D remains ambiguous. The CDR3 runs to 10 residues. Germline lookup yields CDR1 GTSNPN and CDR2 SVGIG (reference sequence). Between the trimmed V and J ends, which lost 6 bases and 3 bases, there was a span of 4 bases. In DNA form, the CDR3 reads TGTGCCTGTCGTACAGATACGCAGTATTTT. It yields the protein CACRTDTQYF.

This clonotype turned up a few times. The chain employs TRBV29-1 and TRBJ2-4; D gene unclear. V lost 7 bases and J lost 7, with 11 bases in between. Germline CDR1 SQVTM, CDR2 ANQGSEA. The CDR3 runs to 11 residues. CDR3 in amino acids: CSASIINIQYF. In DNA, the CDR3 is TGCAGCGCCTCCATTATCAACATTCAGTACTTC.

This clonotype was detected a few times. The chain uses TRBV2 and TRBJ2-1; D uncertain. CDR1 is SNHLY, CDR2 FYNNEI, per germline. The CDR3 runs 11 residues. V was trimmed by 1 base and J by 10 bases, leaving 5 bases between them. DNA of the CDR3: TGTGCCAGCAGTGAAGTGAGGGAGCAGTTCTTC. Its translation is CASSEVREQFF.

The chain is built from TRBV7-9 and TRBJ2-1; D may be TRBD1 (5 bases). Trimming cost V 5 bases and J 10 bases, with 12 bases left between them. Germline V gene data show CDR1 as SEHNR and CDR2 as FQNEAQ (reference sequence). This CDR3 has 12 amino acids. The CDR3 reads CASSVGAGEQFF. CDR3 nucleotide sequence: TGTGCCAGCAGCGTTGGGGCAGGGGAGCAGTTCTTC.

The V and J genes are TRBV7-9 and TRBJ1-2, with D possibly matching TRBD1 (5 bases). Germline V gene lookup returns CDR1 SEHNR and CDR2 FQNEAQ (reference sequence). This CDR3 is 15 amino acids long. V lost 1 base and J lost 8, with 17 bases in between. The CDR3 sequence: CASSLEAPGKDGYTF. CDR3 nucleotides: TGTGCCAGCAGCTTAGAGGCCCCAGGGAAAGACGGCTACACCTTC.

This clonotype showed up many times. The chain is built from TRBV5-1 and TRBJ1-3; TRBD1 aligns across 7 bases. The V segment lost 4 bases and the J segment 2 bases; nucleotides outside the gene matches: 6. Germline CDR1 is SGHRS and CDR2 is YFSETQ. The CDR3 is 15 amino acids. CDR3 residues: CASSEQGGPGNTIYF. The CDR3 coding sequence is TGCGCCAGCAGCGAGCAGGGGGGACCTGGAAACACCATATATTTT.

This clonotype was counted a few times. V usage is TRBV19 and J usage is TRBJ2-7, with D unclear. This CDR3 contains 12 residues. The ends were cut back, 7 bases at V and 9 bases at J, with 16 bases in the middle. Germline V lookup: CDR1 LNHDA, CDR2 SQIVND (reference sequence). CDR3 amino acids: CASKSPLEVQYF. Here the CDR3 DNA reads TGTGCCAGTAAGTCCCCCCTGGAAGTGCAGTACTTC.

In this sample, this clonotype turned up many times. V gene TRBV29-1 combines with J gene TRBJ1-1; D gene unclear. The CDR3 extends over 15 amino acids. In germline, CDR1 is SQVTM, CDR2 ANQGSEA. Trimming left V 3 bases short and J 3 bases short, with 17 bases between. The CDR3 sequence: CSVDNPDLSYTEAFF. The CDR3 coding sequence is TGCAGCGTTGATAATCCGGACCTAAGCTACACTGAAGCTTTCTTT.